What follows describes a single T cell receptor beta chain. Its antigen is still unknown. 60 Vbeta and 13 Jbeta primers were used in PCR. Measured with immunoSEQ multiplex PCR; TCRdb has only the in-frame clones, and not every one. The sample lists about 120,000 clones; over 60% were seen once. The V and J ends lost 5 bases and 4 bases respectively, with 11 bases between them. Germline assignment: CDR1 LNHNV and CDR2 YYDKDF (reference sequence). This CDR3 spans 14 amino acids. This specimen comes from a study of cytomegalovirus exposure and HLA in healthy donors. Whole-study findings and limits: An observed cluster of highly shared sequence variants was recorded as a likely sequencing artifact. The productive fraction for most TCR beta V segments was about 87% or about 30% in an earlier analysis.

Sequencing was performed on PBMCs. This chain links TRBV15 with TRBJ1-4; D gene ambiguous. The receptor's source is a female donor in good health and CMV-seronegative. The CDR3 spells CATSFQTGNEKLFF. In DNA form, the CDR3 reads TGTGCCACCAGCTTCCAGACGGGTAATGAAAAACTGTTTTTT.